This TCR beta chain was obtained from a study of beta chain features in type 1 diabetes. Study results and caveats: Moderate yet significant TCRB CDR3 shortening was seen in Type 1 diabetes patients in all four CD4+ subsets.

Germline trimming cut 4 bases from V and 8 bases from J; bases unmatched to any gene: 8. This CDR3 has 14 amino acids. CDR1 and CDR2 (germline): PRHDT, FYEKMQ (reference sequence). This clone has more than one count but fewer than ten. Antigen unknown. All of the isolated RNA was reverse transcribed, so expressed TCRB transcripts were sequenced. TCRdb keeps only in-frame clones here, not all; method: immunoSEQ multiplex PCR. The repertoire includes around 330,000 clones, about 10% of them detected once, and roughly 0.016% sits in the top ten. The specimen sequenced was naive CD4+ T cells from blood. The sequence came from a woman in her thirties in good health. This rearrangement joins TRBV13 to TRBJ1-2; 9 positions match TRBD1. Here the CDR3 reads CASSSNRGLGGYTF. CDR3 in DNA: TGTGCCAGCAGCTCCAACAGGGGGCTAGGGGGCTACACCTTC.